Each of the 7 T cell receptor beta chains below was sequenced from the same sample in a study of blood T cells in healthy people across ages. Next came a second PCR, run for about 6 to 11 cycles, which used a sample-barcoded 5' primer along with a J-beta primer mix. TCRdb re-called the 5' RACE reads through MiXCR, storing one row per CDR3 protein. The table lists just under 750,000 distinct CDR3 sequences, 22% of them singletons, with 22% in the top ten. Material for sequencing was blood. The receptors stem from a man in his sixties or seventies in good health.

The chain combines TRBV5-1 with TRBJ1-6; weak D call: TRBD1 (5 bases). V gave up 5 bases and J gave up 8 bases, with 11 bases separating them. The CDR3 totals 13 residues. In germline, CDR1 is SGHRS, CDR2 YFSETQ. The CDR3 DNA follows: TGCGCCAGCAGGCTTCAGGGAGATTCACCCCTCCACTTT. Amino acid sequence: CASRLQGDSPLHF.

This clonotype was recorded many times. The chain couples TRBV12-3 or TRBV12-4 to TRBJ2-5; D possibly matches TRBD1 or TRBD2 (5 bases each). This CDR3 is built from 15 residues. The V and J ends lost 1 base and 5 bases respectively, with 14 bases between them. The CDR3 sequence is CASSLGGTSTETQYF. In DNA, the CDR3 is TGTGCCAGCAGTTTAGGGGGGACCTCGACGGAGACCCAGTACTTC.

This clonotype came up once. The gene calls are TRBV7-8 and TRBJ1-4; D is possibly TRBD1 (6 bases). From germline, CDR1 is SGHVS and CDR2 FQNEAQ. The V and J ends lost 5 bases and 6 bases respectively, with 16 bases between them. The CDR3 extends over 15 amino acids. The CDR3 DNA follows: TGTGCCAGCAGCCCTGTCGGGGGCCGAGATGAAAAACTGTTTTTT. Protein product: CASSPVGGRDEKLFF.

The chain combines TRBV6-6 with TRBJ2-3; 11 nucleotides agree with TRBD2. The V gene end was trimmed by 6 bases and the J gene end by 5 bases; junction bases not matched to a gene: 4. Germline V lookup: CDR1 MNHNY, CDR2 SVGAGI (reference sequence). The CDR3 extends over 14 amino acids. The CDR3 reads CASRPLAGEDTQYF. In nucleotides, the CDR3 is TGTGCCAGCAGACCACTAGCGGGGGAAGATACGCAGTATTTT.

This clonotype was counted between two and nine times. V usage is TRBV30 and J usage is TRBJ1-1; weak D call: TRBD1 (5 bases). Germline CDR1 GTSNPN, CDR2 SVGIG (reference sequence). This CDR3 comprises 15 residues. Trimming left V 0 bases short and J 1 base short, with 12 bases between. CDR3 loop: CAWSVLLGGNTEAFF. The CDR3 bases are TGTGCCTGGAGTGTACTTCTGGGGGGGAACACTGAAGCTTTCTTT.

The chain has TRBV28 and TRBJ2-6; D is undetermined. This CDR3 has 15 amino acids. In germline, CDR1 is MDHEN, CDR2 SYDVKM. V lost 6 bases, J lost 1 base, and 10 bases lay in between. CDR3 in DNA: TGTGCCAGCAGACCCCAGGTATCTGGGGCCAACGTCCTGACTTTC. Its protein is CASRPQVSGANVLTF.

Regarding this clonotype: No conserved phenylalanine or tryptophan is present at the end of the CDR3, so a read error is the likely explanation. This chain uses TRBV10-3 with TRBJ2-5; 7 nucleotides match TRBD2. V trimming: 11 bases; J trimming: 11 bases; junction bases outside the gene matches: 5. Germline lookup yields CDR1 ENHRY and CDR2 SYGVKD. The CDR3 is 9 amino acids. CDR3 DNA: TGTGCCGCCCCGCGGGAGCAGTACGTC. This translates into CAAPREQYV.